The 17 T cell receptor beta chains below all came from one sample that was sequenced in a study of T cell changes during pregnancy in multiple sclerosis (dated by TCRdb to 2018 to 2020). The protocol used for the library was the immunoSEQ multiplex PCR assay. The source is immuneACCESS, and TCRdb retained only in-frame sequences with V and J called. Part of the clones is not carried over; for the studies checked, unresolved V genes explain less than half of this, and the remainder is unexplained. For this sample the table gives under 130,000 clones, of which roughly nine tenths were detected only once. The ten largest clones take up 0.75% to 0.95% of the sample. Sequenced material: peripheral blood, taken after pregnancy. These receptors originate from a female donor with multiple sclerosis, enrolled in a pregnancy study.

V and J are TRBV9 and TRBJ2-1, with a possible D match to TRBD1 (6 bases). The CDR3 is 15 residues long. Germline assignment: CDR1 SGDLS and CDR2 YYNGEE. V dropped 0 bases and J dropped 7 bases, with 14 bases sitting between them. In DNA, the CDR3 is TGTGCCAGCAGCGTAGGACCAGGGGAATGGAATGAGCAGTTCTTC. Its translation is CASSVGPGEWNEQFF. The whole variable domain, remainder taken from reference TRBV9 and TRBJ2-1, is DSGVTQTPKHLITATGQRVTLRCSPRSGDLSVYWYQQSLDQGLQFLIQYYNGEERAKGNILERFSAQQFPDLHSELNLSSLELGDSALYFCASSVGPGEWNEQFFGPGTRLTVL.

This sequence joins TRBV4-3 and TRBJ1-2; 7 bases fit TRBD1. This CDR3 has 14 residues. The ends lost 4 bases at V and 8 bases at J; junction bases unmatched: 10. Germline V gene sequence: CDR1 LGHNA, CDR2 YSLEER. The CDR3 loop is CASSPQGEGWGYTF. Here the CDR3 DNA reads TGCGCCAGCAGCCCGCAGGGGGAAGGGTGGGGCTACACCTTC.

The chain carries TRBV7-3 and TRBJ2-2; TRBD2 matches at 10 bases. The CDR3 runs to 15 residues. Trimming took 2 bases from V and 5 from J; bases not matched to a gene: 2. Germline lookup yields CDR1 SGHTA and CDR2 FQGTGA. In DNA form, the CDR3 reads TGTGCCAGCAGCTTAGCTAGCGGGGGAACCGGGGAGCTGTTTTTT. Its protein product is CASSLASGGTGELFF. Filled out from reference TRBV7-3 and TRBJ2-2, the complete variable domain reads GAGVSQTPSNKVTEKGKYVELRCDPISGHTALYWYRQSLGQGPEFLIYFQGTGAADDSGLPNDRFFAVRPEGSVSTLKIQRTERGDSAVYLCASSLASGGTGELFFGEGSRLTVL.

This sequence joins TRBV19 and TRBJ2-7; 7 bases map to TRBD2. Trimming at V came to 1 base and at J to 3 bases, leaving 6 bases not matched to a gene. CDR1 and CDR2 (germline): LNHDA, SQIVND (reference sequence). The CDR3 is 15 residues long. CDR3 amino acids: CASSIVGGTNYEQYF. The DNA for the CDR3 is TGTGCCAGTAGTATAGTAGGTGGGACTAACTACGAGCAGTACTTC.

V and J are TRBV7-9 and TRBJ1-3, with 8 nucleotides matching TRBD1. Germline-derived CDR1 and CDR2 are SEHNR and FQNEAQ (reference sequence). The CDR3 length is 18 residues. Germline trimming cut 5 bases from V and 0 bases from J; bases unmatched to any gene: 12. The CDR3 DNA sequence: TGTGCCAGCAGCCCACAGGGGGGACTGAGAAGCTCTGGAAACACCATATATTTT. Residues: CASSPQGGLRSSGNTIYF. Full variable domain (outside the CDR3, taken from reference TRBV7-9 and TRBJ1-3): DTGVSQNPRHKITKRGQNVTFRCDPISEHNRLYWYRQTLGQGPEFLTYFQNEAQLEKSRLLSDRFSAERPKGSFSTLEIQRTEQGDSAMYLCASSPQGGLRSSGNTIYFGEGSWLTVV.

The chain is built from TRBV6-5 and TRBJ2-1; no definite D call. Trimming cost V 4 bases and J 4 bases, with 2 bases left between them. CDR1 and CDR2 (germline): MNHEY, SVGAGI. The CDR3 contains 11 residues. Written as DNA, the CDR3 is TGTGCCAGCAGTTTATACAATGAGCAGTTCTTC. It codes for CASSLYNEQFF.

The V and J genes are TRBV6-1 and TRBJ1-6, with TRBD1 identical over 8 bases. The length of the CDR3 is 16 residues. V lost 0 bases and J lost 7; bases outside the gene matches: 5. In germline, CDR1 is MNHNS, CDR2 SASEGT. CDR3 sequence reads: CASSEARNRGNSPLHF. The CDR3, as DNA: TGTGCCAGCAGTGAAGCGCGGAACAGGGGGAATTCACCCCTCCACTTT.

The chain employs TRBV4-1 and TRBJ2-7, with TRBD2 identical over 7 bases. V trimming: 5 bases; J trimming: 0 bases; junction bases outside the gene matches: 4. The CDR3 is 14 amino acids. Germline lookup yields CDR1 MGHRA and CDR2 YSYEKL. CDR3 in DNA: TGCGCCAGCAGCTTTCGGACTAGCTCCTACGAGCAGTACTTC. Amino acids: CASSFRTSSYEQYF.

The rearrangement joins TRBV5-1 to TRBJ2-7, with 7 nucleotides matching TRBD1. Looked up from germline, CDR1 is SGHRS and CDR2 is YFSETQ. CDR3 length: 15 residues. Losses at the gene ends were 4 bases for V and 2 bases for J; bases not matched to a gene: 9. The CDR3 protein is CASSATGQPTYEQYF. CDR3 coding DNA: TGCGCCAGCAGCGCCACGGGACAGCCAACCTACGAGCAGTACTTC.

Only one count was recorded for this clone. The CDR3 here is CSVEAALAGGRNEQFF. CDR3 DNA sequence: TGCAGCGTTGAAGCGGCGCTAGCGGGAGGACGGAATGAGCAGTTCTTC. The rearrangement joins TRBV29-1 to TRBJ2-1; 11 positions match TRBD2. Germline V gene sequence: CDR1 SQVTM, CDR2 ANQGSEA. With V trimmed by 1 base and J by 7 bases, 9 bases remained unmatched. The CDR3 contains 16 residues.

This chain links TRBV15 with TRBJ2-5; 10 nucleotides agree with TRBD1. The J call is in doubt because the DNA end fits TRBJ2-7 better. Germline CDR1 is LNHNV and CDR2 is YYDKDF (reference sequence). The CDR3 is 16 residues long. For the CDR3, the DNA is TGTGCCACCAGCAGACACCCGACAGGGGGCTGGGACGAGCAGTACTTC. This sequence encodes CATSRHPTGGWDEQYF.

CDR3 sequence (DNA): TGTGCCAGCAGCGTAGATGTGACATTTAATTCACCCCTCCACTTT. Translated: CASSVDVTFNSPLHF. The chain joins TRBV9 to TRBJ1-6; D unresolved. V dropped 0 bases and J dropped 6 bases, with 10 bases sitting between them. The germline CDR1 and CDR2 sequences are SGDLS and YYNGEE. CDR3 size: 15 residues.

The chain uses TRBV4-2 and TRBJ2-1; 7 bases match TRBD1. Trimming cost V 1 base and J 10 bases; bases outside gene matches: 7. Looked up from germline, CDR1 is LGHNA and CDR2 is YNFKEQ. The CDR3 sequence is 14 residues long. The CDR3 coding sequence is TGTGCCAGCAGCCAAGGGAGAACAGGGGTCGAGCAGTTCTTC. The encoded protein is CASSQGRTGVEQFF.

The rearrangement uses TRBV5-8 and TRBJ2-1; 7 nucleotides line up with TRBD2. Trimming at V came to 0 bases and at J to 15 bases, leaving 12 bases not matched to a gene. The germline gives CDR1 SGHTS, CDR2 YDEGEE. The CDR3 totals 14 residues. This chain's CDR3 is CASSLVPPAREGFF. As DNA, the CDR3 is TGTGCCAGCAGCTTGGTCCCTCCGGCCAGGGAGGGGTTCTTC.

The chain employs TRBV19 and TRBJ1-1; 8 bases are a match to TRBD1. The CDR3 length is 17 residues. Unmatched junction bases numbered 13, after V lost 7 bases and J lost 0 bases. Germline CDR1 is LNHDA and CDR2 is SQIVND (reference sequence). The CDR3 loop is CASIGPDRALMNTEAFF. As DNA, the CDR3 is TGTGCCAGTATAGGGCCGGACAGGGCCCTGATGAACACTGAAGCTTTCTTT. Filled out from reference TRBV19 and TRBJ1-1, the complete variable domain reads DGGITQSPKYLFRKEGQNVTLSCEQNLNHDAMYWYRQDPGQGLRLIYYSQIVNDFQKGDIAEGYSVSREKKESFPLTVTSAQKNPTAFYLCASIGPDRALMNTEAFFGQGTRLTVV.

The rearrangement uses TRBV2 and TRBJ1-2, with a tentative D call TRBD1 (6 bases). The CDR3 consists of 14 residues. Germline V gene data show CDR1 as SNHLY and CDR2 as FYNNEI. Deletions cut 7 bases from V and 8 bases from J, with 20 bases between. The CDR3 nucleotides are TGTGCCAGCACCCTAGACAGGCAAGTCTCCGGCTACACCTTC. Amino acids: CASTLDRQVSGYTF. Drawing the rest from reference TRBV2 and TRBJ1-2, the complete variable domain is EPEVTQTPSHQVTQMGQEVILRCVPISNHLYFYWYRQILGQKVEFLVSFYNNEISEKSEIFDDQFSVERPDGSNFTLKIRSTKLEDSAMYFCASTLDRQVSGYTFGSGTRLTVV.

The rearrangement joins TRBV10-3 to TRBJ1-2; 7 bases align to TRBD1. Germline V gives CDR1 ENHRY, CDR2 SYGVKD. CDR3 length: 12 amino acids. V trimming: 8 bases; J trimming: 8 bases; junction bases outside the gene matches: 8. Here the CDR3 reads CAISEGAWGYTF. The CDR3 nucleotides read TGTGCCATCTCCGAGGGGGCTTGGGGCTACACCTTC.